These 6 T cell receptor beta chains were sequenced from one sample in a study of early T cells in non-severe SARS-CoV-2 infection. TCRdb processed the 5' RACE reads anew with MiXCR; each CDR3 protein has one entry. The table includes about 68,000 distinct CDR3 sequences, approximately 11% detected once. The sample comprised whole blood. The receptor source for this set is an adult who was a healthcare worker with PCR-confirmed SARS-CoV-2 infection or an uninfected control (not recorded which).

This clonotype has just a few counts. This chain joins TRBV5-1 and TRBJ1-4, with 10 bases matching TRBD1. After removal of 8 bases from V and 2 bases from J, the junction contained 9 bases not matched to a gene. Germline V gives CDR1 SGHRS, CDR2 YFSETQ. The CDR3 spans 16 residues. The CDR3 nucleotides are TGCGCCAGTCGCCGACAGGGGGCAGGGACTAATGAAAAACTGTTTTTT. Amino acids: CASRRQGAGTNEKLFF.

The rearrangement links TRBV7-2 to TRBJ2-7; D not resolved. This CDR3 comprises 12 residues. V dropped 5 bases and J dropped 6 bases, with 11 bases sitting between them. The germline V gene has CDR1 SGHTA and CDR2 FQGNSA. The CDR3 nucleotides are TGTGCCAGCAGCCCCACTACGCCCGAGCAGTACTTC. As protein: CASSPTTPEQYF.

Regarding this clonotype: Since a much larger clone is just one base distant, this may be a read error. The chain employs TRBV28 and TRBJ2-7; 11 bases are a match to TRBD1. With 4 bases clipped from V and 3 bases from J, the junction kept 5 bases outside the gene matches. The CDR3 sequence is 15 residues long. Germline assignment: CDR1 MDHEN and CDR2 SYDVKM. The CDR3 here is CASSSSGTGGYEQYF. For the CDR3, the DNA is TGTGCCAGCAGTTCCTCGGGGACAGGGGGCTACGAGCAGTACTTC.

There are many counts of this clonotype. CDR3 region: CASSFEDRAHGYTF. The CDR3 DNA is TGTGCCAGCAGTTTCGAGGACAGAGCTCACGGCTACACCTTC. This chain joins TRBV12-3 or TRBV12-4 and TRBJ1-2; TRBD1 is a possible D gene (6 bases). The ends were cut back, 3 bases at V and 8 bases at J, with 16 bases in the middle. CDR3 length equals 14 residues.

This rearrangement joins TRBV29-1 to TRBJ2-7; D could derive from TRBD1 or TRBD2 (5 bases each). This CDR3 comprises 13 residues. Trimming pared 4 bases from V and 6 bases from J, leaving 16 bases between. In germline, CDR1 is SQVTM, CDR2 ANQGSEA. The CDR3 reads CSVGSGTLREQYF. The CDR3, as DNA: TGCAGCGTTGGGTCCGGGACCCTTCGCGAGCAGTACTTC.

This clonotype appeared a few times. V gene TRBV7-3 combines with J gene TRBJ2-5, with D perhaps assigned TRBD1 or TRBD2 (6 bases each). The V end lost 3 bases, the J end lost 4 bases, and 15 bases lay between the germline ends. The CDR3 is made up of 15 amino acids. CDR1 and CDR2 from the germline V gene are SGHTA and FQGTGA. CDR3 region: CASSFTGARGETQYF. The DNA of the CDR3 is TGTGCCAGCAGCTTTACGGGGGCCAGGGGAGAGACCCAGTACTTC. Drawing the rest from reference TRBV7-3 and TRBJ2-5, the complete variable domain is GAGVSQTPSNKVTEKGKYVELRCDPISGHTALYWYRQSLGQGPEFLIYFQGTGAADDSGLPNDRFFAVRPEGSVSTLKIQRTERGDSAVYLCASSFTGARGETQYFGPGTRLLVL.